This is a list of T cell receptor beta chains from one sample in a study of CD8 T cells in ankylosing spondylitis. Via MiXCR, TCRdb re-called the 5' RACE reads, giving one row per CDR3 protein. Of about 250,000 distinct CDR3 sequences listed, 20% to 30% are singletons. What was sequenced was blood, either unsorted or a sorted T cell fraction (not recorded which). These receptors all stem from a male donor with ankylosing spondylitis or in good health (not recorded which). CDR3s include the opening cysteine and the closing phenylalanine or tryptophan. A D gene is named only where the DNA matches it firmly. Clone sizes are given selectively: once, few, many, or a class where the clone is expanded.

>TRBJ1-1|few|.|TRBV29-1
CSVDPGIEAFF
TGCAGCGTTGATCCGGGGATTGAGGCTTTCTTT
>TRBJ2-7|.|TRBD2|TRBV11-2
CASSWGLAGGRSYEQYF
TGTGCCAGCAGCTGGGGACTAGCGGGGGGGAGGTCCTACGAGCAGTACTTC
>TRBJ2-7|few|.|TRBV20-1
CSAEPGQGYEQYF
TGCAGTGCTGAACCGGGACAAGGATACGAGCAGTACTTC
>TRBJ2-3|.|.|TRBV5-1
CASSLRASVTDTQYF
TGCGCCAGCAGCTTGCGAGCTAGCGTCACAGATACGCAGTATTTT
>TRBJ1-5|many|.|TRBV20-1
CSAKDNNQPQHF
TGCAGTGCTAAGGACAACAATCAGCCCCAGCATTTT
>TRBJ2-7|.|.|TRBV5-1
CASSLLDRGLAEQYF
TGCGCCAGCAGCTTGTTGGACAGAGGGCTGGCCGAGCAGTACTTC
>TRBJ1-3|few|.|TRBV6-5
CASSWAGQSSGNTIYF
TGTGCCAGCAGTTGGGCCGGGCAGAGCTCTGGAAACACCATATATTTT
>TRBJ1-3|many|.|TRBV29-1
CSVRRGGNTIYF
TGCAGCGTCCGAAGAGGGGGAAACACCATATATTTT
>TRBJ1-6|many|TRBD1|TRBV6-1
CASSQGGQGNSPLHF
TGTGCCAGCAGCCAAGGGGGACAGGGTAATTCACCCCTCCACTTT
>TRBJ1-2|many|TRBD1|TRBV12-3/TRBV12-4
CASSSTGTGRYGYTF
TGTGCCAGCAGTTCGACCGGGACAGGGCGTTATGGCTACACCTTC
>TRBJ1-4|.|.|TRBV20-1
CSARDTGSGDEKLFF
TGCAGTGCTAGGGACACGGGGAGCGGTGATGAAAAACTGTTTTTT
>TRBJ2-4|many|.|TRBV6-1
CASSTSGDNIQYF
TGTGCCAGCAGTACCTCAGGGGACAACATTCAGTACTTC
>TRBJ1-1|many|.|TRBV7-2
CASSGIIGIITFF
TGTGCCAGCAGCGGTATTATTGGGATTATTACCTTTTTT